The 19 T cell receptor beta chains given below trace back to one sample, sequenced in a study of cytomegalovirus exposure and HLA in healthy donors. The PCR ran on 60 Vbeta and 13 Jbeta primers. Assay used: immunoSEQ multiplex PCR; TCRdb lists only in-frame clones, some missing. The table has tens of thousands of clones, around 75% seen once. The specimen sequenced was PBMCs. The receptor set was obtained from a man aged 35-49 years in good health and CMV-seronegative.

The genes are TRBV28 and TRBJ2-1; 8 nucleotides line up with TRBD1. CDR3 size: 14 residues. V dropped 3 bases and J dropped 6; count of bases not matched to a gene: 4. The germline V gene has CDR1 MDHEN and CDR2 SYDVKM. CDR3 coding DNA: TGTGCCAGCAGTTTGTTACAGGGGGGCAATGAGCAGTTCTTC. It yields the protein CASSLLQGGNEQFF. Looking up the rest from reference TRBV28 and TRBJ2-1 gives the full variable domain: DVKVTQSSRYLVKRTGEKVFLECVQDMDHENMFWYRQDPGLGLRLIYFSYDVKMKEKGDIPEGYSVSREKKERFSLILESASTNQTSMYLCASSLLQGGNEQFFGPGTRLTVL.

The rearrangement joins TRBV27 to TRBJ1-2; tentatively, D is TRBD1 (6 bases). The CDR3 is 14 amino acids. CDR1 and CDR2 (germline): MNHEY, SMNVEV (reference sequence). Trimming stripped 2 bases from V and 1 base from J, with 8 bases between. The CDR3: CASSLGRGNYGYTF. The CDR3 coding sequence is TGTGCCAGCAGTTTAGGCAGGGGTAACTATGGCTACACCTTC.

This clone was seen a single time. This rearrangement joins TRBV4-1 to TRBJ2-2; 8 nucleotides match TRBD2. Losses at the gene ends were 0 bases for V and 6 bases for J; bases not matched to a gene: 0. Germline lookup yields CDR1 MGHRA and CDR2 YSYEKL. The CDR3 has 14 amino acids. This chain's CDR3 is CASSQELAAGELFF. CDR3 nucleotide sequence: TGCGCCAGCAGCCAAGAACTAGCGGCCGGGGAGCTGTTTTTT.

The V gene is TRBV7-9, the J gene TRBJ2-1; D is possibly TRBD2 (6 bases). The germline V gene encodes CDR1 SEHNR and CDR2 FQNEAQ (reference sequence). Trimming stripped 4 bases from V and 0 bases from J, with 16 bases between. CDR3 length: 17 residues. The CDR3 coding sequence is TGTGCCAGCAGCTCCTCTTTTGCGGGGAGCTCCTACAATGAGCAGTTCTTC. This translates into CASSSSFAGSSYNEQFF.

The V gene is TRBV5-1, the J gene TRBJ2-5, with unresolved D. The germline gives CDR1 SGHRS, CDR2 YFSETQ. Trimming cost V 2 bases and J 2 bases, with 7 bases left between them. The CDR3 has 13 amino acids. The CDR3 sequence: CASSFVQQETQYF. The CDR3 DNA follows: TGCGCCAGCAGCTTTGTACAGCAAGAGACCCAGTACTTC. The full variable domain, in which reference TRBV5-1 and TRBJ2-5 provide the parts outside the CDR3, is KAGVTQTPRYLIKTRGQQVTLSCSPISGHRSVSWYQQTPGQGLQFLFEYFSETQRNKGNFPGRFSGRQFSNSRSEMNVSTLELGDSALYLCASSFVQQETQYFGPGTRLLVL.

The chain combines TRBV7-3 with TRBJ2-3, with 11 bases identical to TRBD2. CDR3 length: 18 residues. Losses at the gene ends were 5 bases for V and 2 bases for J; bases not matched to a gene: 12. Looked up from germline, CDR1 is SGHTA and CDR2 is FQGTGA. The CDR3 DNA reads TGTGCCAGCAGCCCCTCTGGGCTAGCGGGGGGCCACACAGATACGCAGTATTTT. It yields the protein CASSPSGLAGGHTDTQYF.

The J gene is TRBJ2-7, the V gene TRBV5-4; D perhaps matches TRBD1 (5 bases). This CDR3 spans 13 amino acids. Trimming removed 0 bases from V and 7 bases from J, with 11 bases in between. Germline V gives CDR1 SGHNT, CDR2 YYREEE (reference sequence). CDR3 residues: CASSLAGRYEQYF. The CDR3 DNA is TGTGCCAGCAGCTTGGCAGGGCGTTATGAGCAGTACTTC.

This clone was counted only a few times. CDR3 in amino acids: CASSTTFLRSTEAFF. The CDR3 region has the DNA TGTGCCAGTAGTACTACTTTCCTTAGATCCACTGAAGCTTTCTTT. The chain carries TRBV19 and TRBJ1-1; D unclear. The CDR3 spans 15 residues. CDR1 and CDR2 (germline): LNHDA, SQIVND (reference sequence). V lost 4 bases to trimming and J lost 4 bases, with 16 bases between them.

The chain has TRBV30 and TRBJ2-1, with a possible D match to TRBD2 (6 bases). Germline lookup yields CDR1 GTSNPN and CDR2 SVGIG (reference sequence). The CDR3 loop spans 15 amino acids. Deletions cut 0 bases from V and 7 bases from J, with 16 bases between. The CDR3 DNA reads as TGTGCCTGGAGTGTCGATGGGAGGTCGGGAAATGAGCAGTTCTTC. Its translation: CAWSVDGRSGNEQFF.

The V call is TRBV6-5, the J call TRBJ1-1, with a weak D call TRBD1 (5 bases). V lost 2 bases, J lost 3 bases, and 13 bases lay in between. CDR1 and CDR2 from the germline V gene are MNHEY and SVGAGI. CDR3 length: 15 residues. The CDR3 DNA follows: TGTGCCAGCAGTTACGGGACCCGGGGGGACACTGAAGCTTTCTTT. Protein sequence: CASSYGTRGDTEAFF.

This rearrangement joins TRBV27 to TRBJ2-7; 8 bases are a match to TRBD2. The CDR3 is made up of 14 amino acids. CDR1 is MNHEY and CDR2 is SMNVEV in the germline V gene (reference sequence). V trimming: 2 bases; J trimming: 7 bases; junction bases outside the gene matches: 7. The CDR3, as DNA: TGTGCCAGCAGTTTAGTCGGGGGGGCTCAAGAGCAGTACTTC. Protein product: CASSLVGGAQEQYF.

This sequence joins TRBV7-6 and TRBJ2-2; D is unresolved. The germline gives CDR1 SGHVS, CDR2 FNYEAQ. CDR3 length: 14 amino acids. Trimming left V 1 base short and J 2 bases short, with 5 bases between. CDR3 sequence (DNA): TGTGCCAGCAGCTTAGAAACTAACACCGGGGAGCTGTTTTTT. As protein: CASSLETNTGELFF.

This rearrangement joins TRBV10-3 to TRBJ1-2, with 10 bases matching TRBD1. V gave up 6 bases and J gave up 8 bases; unmatched junction bases: 6. CDR1 and CDR2 from the germline V gene are ENHRY and SYGVKD. The CDR3 extends over 13 amino acids. CDR3 sequence (DNA): TGTGCCATCAGAAGACAGGGGGCCGGAGGCTACACCTTC. It encodes CAIRRQGAGGYTF.

The gene calls are TRBV9 and TRBJ2-2; TRBD2 might be the D (6 bases). CDR3 length: 16 residues. V lost 4 bases and J 4 bases, leaving 17 bases between the germline ends. Germline V lookup: CDR1 SGDLS, CDR2 YYNGEE. The CDR3 sequence is CASSSRRLASTGELFF. The CDR3 DNA sequence: TGTGCCAGCAGCTCCAGACGTCTAGCGAGCACCGGGGAGCTGTTTTTT.

On this clone: The junction shows a germline mismatch at one end, possibly a read error. The chain uses TRBV7-7 and TRBJ2-5; the match to TRBD1 covers 10 bases. This CDR3 comprises 15 residues. CDR1 and CDR2 from the germline V gene are SSHAT and FNYEAQ (reference sequence). The CDR3 sequence is CASSPRPGQGETQYF. CDR3 nucleotide sequence: TGTGCTAGCAGCCCGAGACCGGGACAGGGGGAGACCCAGTACTTC.

The rearrangement uses TRBV13 and TRBJ2-5, with D perhaps TRBD1 (5 bases). V lost 4 bases, J lost 2 bases, and 14 bases lay in between. The CDR3 consists of 15 residues. Germline-derived CDR1 and CDR2 are PRHDT and FYEKMQ (reference sequence). DNA of the CDR3: TGTGCCAGCAGCTCCCTACCCGACAGACAAGAGACCCAGTACTTC. Its translation is CASSSLPDRQETQYF.

V gene TRBV7-2 combines with J gene TRBJ1-5, with 7 bases lining up with TRBD1. V shed 1 base, J shed 1 base, and the junction held 10 bases outside the gene matches. This CDR3 has 18 amino acids. Germline V gene lookup returns CDR1 SGHTA and CDR2 FQGNSA. CDR3 bases: TGTGCCAGCAGCTTAGTCCCTAGGGGGCGATCAAGCAATCAGCCCCAGCATTTT. As protein: CASSLVPRGRSSNQPQHF.

The V gene is TRBV7-6, the J gene TRBJ2-3; D not certain. Germline V gene lookup returns CDR1 SGHVS and CDR2 FNYEAQ. Trimming removed 5 bases at V and 4 bases at J, with 7 bases between. The CDR3 covers 12 residues. DNA of the CDR3: TGTGCCAGCAGCCCCCATTCAGATACGCAGTATTTT. This sequence encodes CASSPHSDTQYF.

The chain links TRBV5-4 to TRBJ2-3; possibly TRBD2 for D (6 bases). The germline V gene has CDR1 SGHNT and CDR2 YYREEE (reference sequence). V was trimmed by 5 bases and J by 2 bases, leaving 18 bases between them. CDR3 length: 16 amino acids. This CDR3 reads CASRLSPGLITDTQYF. The CDR3 DNA reads TGTGCCAGCAGACTTAGTCCGGGACTTATCACAGATACGCAGTATTTT.